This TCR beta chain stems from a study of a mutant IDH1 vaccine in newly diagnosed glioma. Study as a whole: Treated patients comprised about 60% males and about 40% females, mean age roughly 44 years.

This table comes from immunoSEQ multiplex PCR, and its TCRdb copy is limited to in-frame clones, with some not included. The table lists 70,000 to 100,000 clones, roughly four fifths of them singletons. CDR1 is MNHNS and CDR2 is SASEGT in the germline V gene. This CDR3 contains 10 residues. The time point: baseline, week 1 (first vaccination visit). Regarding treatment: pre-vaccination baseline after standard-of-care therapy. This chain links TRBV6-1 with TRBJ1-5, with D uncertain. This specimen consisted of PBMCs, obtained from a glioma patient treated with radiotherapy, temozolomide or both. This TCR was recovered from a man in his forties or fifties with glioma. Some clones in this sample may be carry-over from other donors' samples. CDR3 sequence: CASGNQPQHF. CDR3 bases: TGTGCGTCCGGCAATCAGCCCCAGCATTTT.